Listed here are 32 T cell receptor beta chains from one sample, sequenced in a study of beta chain features in type 1 diabetes. Since all of the isolated RNA was reverse transcribed, expressed TCRB transcripts were what got sequenced. Profiled with immunoSEQ multiplex PCR; TCRdb holds only in-frame clones, not every one. The repertoire includes 600,000 to 700,000 clones, about an eighth of them detected once, and 0.095% to 0.15% sits in the top ten. Study-wide results and limits: Shorter TCRB CDR3s, moderately but significantly so, were found in Type 1 diabetes patients in all four CD4+ subsets.

These receptors have no known antigen. Material for sequencing was naive CD4+ T cells from blood. The receptors originated from a man aged 25 to 45 with type 1 diabetes.

This chain links TRBV10-3 with TRBJ2-2; D gene unclear. The CDR3 loop spans 14 amino acids. Germline V lookup: CDR1 ENHRY, CDR2 SYGVKD. The germline V and J ends were trimmed by 3 bases and 3 bases, with 8 bases remaining between them. In DNA, the CDR3 is TGTGCCATCAGTGATCACCAGGACACCGGGGAGCTGTTTTTT. It yields the protein CAISDHQDTGELFF.

This clone was seen a handful of times. V and J are TRBV11-2 and TRBJ2-2; D is unclear. The germline V gene encodes CDR1 SGHAT and CDR2 FQNNGV. The CDR3 is 13 residues long. V gave up 8 bases and J gave up 5 bases, with 12 bases separating them. CDR3 sequence reads: CASLLVGTGELFF. In DNA, the CDR3 is TGTGCCAGCCTCCTAGTGGGTACCGGGGAGCTGTTTTTT.

A few counts support this clone. Distinct nucleotide sequences in the sample also encode this CDR3. CDR3 sequence reads: CASSPKETQYF. The DNA for the CDR3 is TGCGCCAGCAGCCCCAAAGAGACCCAGTACTTC. The chain carries TRBV5-1 and TRBJ2-5; D unclear. Germline lookup yields CDR1 SGHRS and CDR2 YFSETQ. V was pared by 4 bases and J by 3 bases, with 4 bases between. The CDR3 is 11 amino acids.

V and J are TRBV5-4 and TRBJ1-3; perhaps TRBD1 as D (6 bases). CDR1 and CDR2 (germline): SGHNT, YYREEE (reference sequence). V was shortened by 3 bases and J by 5 bases, with 15 bases between the two germline ends. The CDR3 loop spans 15 amino acids. The CDR3 nucleotides read TGTGCCAGCAGCTCTCGGACAGCGGTACGAAACACCATATATTTT. Translated, it gives CASSSRTAVRNTIYF. Drawing the rest from reference TRBV5-4 and TRBJ1-3, the complete variable domain is ETGVTQSPTHLIKTRGQQVTLRCSSQSGHNTVSWYQQALGQGPQFIFQYYREEENGRGNFPPRFSGLQFPNYSSELNVNALELDDSALYLCASSSRTAVRNTIYFGEGSWLTVV.

The chain carries TRBV30 and TRBJ1-3; D not certain. The ends were cut back, 0 bases at V and 3 bases at J, with 9 bases in the middle. Germline V lookup: CDR1 GTSNPN, CDR2 SVGIG (reference sequence). The length of the CDR3 is 14 residues. CDR3 protein: CAWSVEVRGNTIYF. The CDR3 DNA follows: TGTGCCTGGAGTGTGGAGGTTCGTGGAAACACCATATATTTT.

This clone was seen more than once but under ten times. The chain links TRBV7-2 to TRBJ1-2, with D hard to call. Germline V gene data show CDR1 as SGHTA and CDR2 as FQGNSA. V lost 5 bases and J 0 bases, leaving 7 bases between the germline ends. The CDR3 sequence is 13 residues long. CDR3 sequence (DNA): TGTGCCAGCAGCCCCAATGCTAACTATGGCTACACCTTC. Its protein is CASSPNANYGYTF.

This clone showed up just a few times. The DNA for the CDR3 is TGCGCCAGCAGCCAAGATATTCCGGACACCGGGGAGCTGTTTTTT. Protein product: CASSQDIPDTGELFF. The chain carries TRBV4-3 and TRBJ2-2; D uncertain. The germline gives CDR1 LGHNA, CDR2 YSLEER. The CDR3 totals 15 residues. The V gene lost 0 bases and the J gene lost 3 bases, with 8 bases spanning the gap.

The V gene is TRBV7-2, the J gene TRBJ1-5; TRBD1 aligns across 9 bases. Germline V CDR1 and CDR2: SGHTA, FQGNSA. This CDR3 region has 16 residues. V was clipped by 4 bases and J by 0 bases; unmatched bases: 4. This CDR3 is CASSSGTGLSNQPQHF. CDR3 nucleotide sequence: TGTGCCAGCAGCTCCGGGACAGGGCTTAGCAATCAGCCCCAGCATTTT.

Only a few counts were recorded for this clone. This chain links TRBV28 with TRBJ2-1; a possible D gene is TRBD1 (5 bases). V was cut by 8 bases and J by 0 bases, with 11 bases left in between. Germline V gives CDR1 MDHEN, CDR2 SYDVKM. This CDR3 spans 14 amino acids. The CDR3 protein is CASARQPSYNEQFF. In nucleotides, the CDR3 is TGTGCCAGCGCAAGACAGCCCTCCTACAATGAGCAGTTCTTC.

This clone was found a few times. The CDR3 DNA sequence: TGTGCCAGCAGCGCCAACGAATACACCGGGGAGCTGTTTTTT. Amino acid sequence: CASSANEYTGELFF. The chain links TRBV7-9 to TRBJ2-2; no clear D gene. This CDR3 has 14 residues. Germline CDR1 reads SEHNR; CDR2 reads FQNEAQ (reference sequence). Trimming removed 5 bases from V and 3 bases from J, with 10 bases in between. The full variable domain, its missing parts supplied by reference TRBV7-9 and TRBJ2-2, is DTGVSQNPRHKITKRGQNVTFRCDPISEHNRLYWYRQTLGQGPEFLTYFQNEAQLEKSRLLSDRFSAERPKGSFSTLEIQRTEQGDSAMYLCASSANEYTGELFFGEGSRLTVL.

This clone was observed a few times. This chain uses TRBV29-1 with TRBJ1-1; weak D call: TRBD1 (5 bases). V was clipped by 4 bases and J by 0 bases, with 12 bases between them. Germline values: CDR1 SQVTM, CDR2 ANQGSEA. The CDR3 contains 14 residues. The CDR3 sequence is CSVGWGLLNTEAFF. Here the CDR3 DNA reads TGCAGCGTTGGGTGGGGACTACTGAACACTGAAGCTTTCTTT.

This clone was detected only a few times. The chain carries TRBV5-4 and TRBJ2-5; 8 nucleotides align to TRBD1. The J call may be faulty, since TRBJ2-7 better matches the DNA end. Germline assignment: CDR1 SGHNT and CDR2 YYREEE (reference sequence). This CDR3 has 15 residues. The CDR3 spells CASSPGAGGTYEQYF. CDR3 bases: TGTGCCAGCAGCCCCGGGGCAGGGGGCACTTACGAGCAGTACTTC.

The V gene is TRBV9, the J gene TRBJ2-2, with a weak D call TRBD1 (6 bases). V shed 0 bases and J shed 3 bases, with 9 bases lying between them. The V gene's germline CDR1 is SGDLS and CDR2 YYNGEE. This CDR3 spans 15 amino acids. The CDR3, as DNA: TGTGCCAGCAGCGTAGGACAGGCTTACACCGGGGAGCTGTTTTTT. Amino acid sequence: CASSVGQAYTGELFF.

A few counts support this clone. The CDR3 coding sequence is TGCGCCAGCAGCCAACAGGGAGGTTCTTCCGAAAAACTGTTTTTT. Translation gives CASSQQGGSSEKLFF. The genes are TRBV4-3 and TRBJ1-4; D is possibly TRBD1 (5 bases). The CDR3 is 15 amino acids. Germline values: CDR1 LGHNA, CDR2 YSLEER. V gave up 2 bases and J gave up 8 bases, with 15 bases separating them.

This clone turned up a few times. The chain has TRBV7-8 and TRBJ2-2; D is perhaps TRBD2 (5 bases). This CDR3 spans 16 amino acids. Germline CDR1 SGHVS, CDR2 FQNEAQ. Trimming shortened V by 5 bases and J by 0 bases, and 13 bases separated the two germline ends. CDR3 sequence reads: CASSRSRDSNTGELFF. The CDR3 nucleotides read TGTGCCAGCAGCCGGAGCCGGGATTCGAACACCGGGGAGCTGTTTTTT.

The sample holds a few counts of this clone. This chain joins TRBV7-9 and TRBJ2-3; 8 bases line up with TRBD2. J was trimmed by 0 bases and V by 5 bases; bases with no gene match: 10. Germline V CDR1 and CDR2: SEHNR, FQNEAQ (reference sequence). This CDR3 contains 17 residues. The CDR3 nucleotides are TGTGCCAGCAGCCGCATACTAGCGGCCACTAGCACAGATACGCAGTATTTT. Translating gives CASSRILAATSTDTQYF.

A few counts support this clone. The J gene is TRBJ2-5, the V gene TRBV25-1, with D perhaps being TRBD1 or TRBD2 (5 bases each). The CDR3 extends over 15 amino acids. From germline, CDR1 is MGHDK and CDR2 SYGVNS. Trimming cost V 1 base and J 4 bases, with 13 bases left between them. Here the CDR3 reads CASSEWQGEGETQYF. CDR3 DNA sequence: TGTGCCAGCAGTGAATGGCAGGGAGAGGGAGAGACCCAGTACTTC.

The rearrangement joins TRBV25-1 to TRBJ1-2, with D hard to call. Germline V lookup: CDR1 MGHDK, CDR2 SYGVNS. Trimming shortened V by 6 bases and J by 4 bases, and 12 bases separated the two germline ends. The CDR3 has 13 amino acids. CDR3 protein: CASSPYNFYGYTF. The CDR3 DNA reads TGTGCCAGCAGCCCCTACAATTTCTATGGCTACACCTTC.

This clone was seen only a few times. This sequence joins TRBV9 and TRBJ2-7, with D possibly TRBD1 on 6 matching bases. The germline V and J ends were trimmed by 0 bases and 2 bases, with 12 bases remaining between them. Germline V gene lookup returns CDR1 SGDLS and CDR2 YYNGEE. This CDR3 spans 15 amino acids. For the CDR3, the DNA is TGTGCCAGCAGCGTAGAGGGGACATTGACCTACGAGCAGTACTTC. It encodes CASSVEGTLTYEQYF.

The CDR3 nucleotides read TGTGCCAGCAGTTCGGTGGTAGCGGGGCTCTCCTACGAGCAGTACTTC. Translation gives CASSSVVAGLSYEQYF. This sequence joins TRBV28 and TRBJ2-7, with 8 bases that match TRBD2. The CDR3 is 16 amino acids. In germline, CDR1 is MDHEN, CDR2 SYDVKM. V dropped 4 bases and J dropped 0; count of bases not matched to a gene: 8. Filled out from reference TRBV28 and TRBJ2-7, the complete variable domain reads DVKVTQSSRYLVKRTGEKVFLECVQDMDHENMFWYRQDPGLGLRLIYFSYDVKMKEKGDIPEGYSVSREKKERFSLILESASTNQTSMYLCASSSVVAGLSYEQYFGPGTRLTVT.

The CDR3 coding sequence is TGTGCCAGCAGCTTGGGGCTCCCCTCTCACGAGCAGTACTTC. As protein: CASSLGLPSHEQYF. This chain links TRBV13 with TRBJ2-7; D is possibly TRBD1 (5 bases). V was shortened by 3 bases and J by 5 bases, with 14 bases between the two germline ends. CDR1 PRHDT and CDR2 FYEKMQ come from the germline V gene (reference sequence). CDR3 length equals 14 residues.

This chain uses TRBV28 with TRBJ2-5; D not resolved. V was trimmed by 2 bases and J by 6 bases, leaving 7 bases between them. The CDR3 length is 12 residues. Germline V lookup: CDR1 MDHEN, CDR2 SYDVKM. CDR3 in DNA: TGTGCCAGCAGTTTACAGCTGAAGACCCAGTACTTC. The encoded protein is CASSLQLKTQYF.

This rearrangement joins TRBV19 to TRBJ1-3, with unresolved D. This CDR3 region has 16 residues. Germline V gene data show CDR1 as LNHDA and CDR2 as SQIVND (reference sequence). Between the trimmed V and J ends, which lost 1 base and 0 bases, there was a span of 10 bases. The CDR3 region has the DNA TGTGCCAGTAGTATAGGCGGACGGAACTCTGGAAACACCATATATTTT. This gives the protein CASSIGGRNSGNTIYF.

The chain employs TRBV18 and TRBJ2-2; D is uncertain. The CDR3 has 16 amino acids. Germline V gene sequence: CDR1 KGHSH, CDR2 LQKENI. Between the trimmed V and J ends, which lost 5 bases and 0 bases, there was a span of 13 bases. CDR3 nucleotide sequence: TGTGCCAGCTCATTGATGGGCCTGGCGAACACCGGGGAGCTGTTTTTT. Translated, it gives CASSLMGLANTGELFF.

This clone was found a few times. The chain employs TRBV7-2 and TRBJ1-2; TRBD1 matches at 8 bases. The germline CDR1 and CDR2 sequences are SGHTA and FQGNSA. This CDR3 is built from 16 residues. With V trimmed by 5 bases and J by 8 bases, 16 bases remained unmatched. CDR3 amino acids: CASSPYRQGAVGGYTF. CDR3 nucleotide sequence: TGTGCCAGCAGCCCCTACCGGCAGGGGGCAGTGGGGGGCTACACCTTC.

This clone has a handful of counts. The genes are TRBV4-1 and TRBJ1-2, with 7 bases matching TRBD1. V lost 4 bases, J lost 6 bases, and 8 bases stayed unmatched. Looked up from germline, CDR1 is MGHRA and CDR2 is YSYEKL. CDR3 length: 14 residues. In nucleotides, the CDR3 is TGCGCCAGCAGCCTCTACGGGACAGAAAATGGCTACACCTTC. As protein: CASSLYGTENGYTF.

This clone was seen more than once but under ten times. The rearrangement uses TRBV30 and TRBJ2-7; 7 bases match TRBD1. This CDR3 spans 14 amino acids. V was clipped by 6 bases and J by 4 bases; unmatched bases: 12. Germline loops: CDR1 GTSNPN, CDR2 SVGIG (reference sequence). The CDR3 region is CACTIPKTGYEQYF. The CDR3 DNA reads TGTGCCTGCACAATTCCCAAGACAGGGTACGAGCAGTACTTC.

V and J are TRBV10-3 and TRBJ2-5; D remains ambiguous. Germline lookup yields CDR1 ENHRY and CDR2 SYGVKD. This CDR3 contains 11 residues. V gave up 2 bases and J gave up 5 bases, with 3 bases separating them. CDR3 residues: CAISEKETQYF. CDR3 nucleotide sequence: TGTGCCATCAGTGAGAAGGAGACCCAGTACTTC.

This clone was counted a few times. The chain links TRBV6-5 to TRBJ1-6; tentative D call: TRBD1 (5 bases). V was shortened by 8 bases and J by 14 bases, with 16 bases between the two germline ends. The germline V gene has CDR1 MNHEY and CDR2 SVGAGI. The CDR3 runs 12 residues. The CDR3: CASQGTSRALHF. The CDR3 nucleotides read TGTGCCAGCCAAGGGACTTCTCGGGCCCTCCACTTT.

V usage is TRBV6-5 and J usage is TRBJ1-2, with 7 bases identical to TRBD1. The CDR3 is made up of 15 amino acids. In germline, CDR1 is MNHEY, CDR2 SVGAGI. V was clipped by 5 bases and J by 1 base; unmatched bases: 7. CDR3 DNA sequence: TGTGCCAGCAGTCACAGACAGGGTAGTAACTATGGCTACACCTTC. It is translated as CASSHRQGSNYGYTF.

The chain is built from TRBV15 and TRBJ1-2; D is unresolved. CDR3 length equals 13 residues. Trimming removed 0 bases from V and 8 bases from J, with 10 bases in between. Looked up from germline, CDR1 is LNHNV and CDR2 is YYDKDF (reference sequence). DNA for the CDR3: TGTGCCACCAGCAGAGATCAAGTAGGAGGCTACACCTTC. It translates to CATSRDQVGGYTF.

This clone was picked up a small number of times. The chain links TRBV7-2 to TRBJ1-6; 7 bases align to TRBD1. The ends lost 5 bases at V and 2 bases at J; junction bases unmatched: 3. This CDR3 is built from 15 residues. The germline CDR1 and CDR2 sequences are SGHTA and FQGNSA. CDR3 amino acids: CASSPGTAYNSPLHF. Here the CDR3 DNA reads TGTGCCAGCAGCCCAGGGACAGCCTATAATTCACCCCTCCACTTT.